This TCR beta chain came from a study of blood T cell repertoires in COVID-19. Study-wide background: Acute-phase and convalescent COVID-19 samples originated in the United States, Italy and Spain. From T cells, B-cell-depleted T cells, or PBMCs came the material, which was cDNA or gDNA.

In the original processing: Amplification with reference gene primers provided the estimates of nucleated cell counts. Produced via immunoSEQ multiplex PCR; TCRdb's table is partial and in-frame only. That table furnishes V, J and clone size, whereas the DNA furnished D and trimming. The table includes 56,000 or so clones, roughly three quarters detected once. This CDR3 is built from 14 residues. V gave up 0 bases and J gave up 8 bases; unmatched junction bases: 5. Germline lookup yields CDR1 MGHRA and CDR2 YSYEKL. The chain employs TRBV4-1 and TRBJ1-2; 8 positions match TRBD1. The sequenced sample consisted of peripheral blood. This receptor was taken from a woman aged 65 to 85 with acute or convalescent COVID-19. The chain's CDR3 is CASSQDRGLSGYTF. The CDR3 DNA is TGCGCCAGCAGCCAAGACAGGGGGCTGAGCGGCTACACCTTC.